This T cell receptor (beta chain) stems from a study of control samples from healthy donors and cancer patients. The length of the CDR3 is 16 residues. In germline, CDR1 is GTSNPN, CDR2 SVGIG (reference sequence). J was trimmed by 0 bases and V by 3 bases; bases with no gene match: 10. The data were produced by immunoSEQ multiplex PCR, yet TCRdb's version contains in-frame clones alone and is incomplete. The sample holds around 97,000 clones, around 89% seen once. The clonotype originates from a man aged 60-69 years with lung cancer. Sequencing used PBMCs. The genes are TRBV30 and TRBJ1-1, with 7 bases aligning to TRBD1. The CDR3 bases are TGTGCCTGGAGCAGGGACAGATTTTCTTTGAACACTGAAGCTTTCTTT. This codes for CAWSRDRFSLNTEAFF.